These T cell receptor beta chains were read from a single sample in a study of Graves' ophthalmopathy and Graves' hyperthyroidism. TCRdb passed the multiplex PCR reads through MiXCR, listing each CDR3 protein once. The repertoire has fewer than 250,000 distinct CDR3 sequences, approximately 29% of them found once; the top ten carry about 9.3%. Sequenced: peripheral blood. Receptor source: a man in his forties or fifties with Graves' ophthalmopathy. Both conserved end residues are part of each CDR3. The D gene is left open where the match is weak. A clone size is listed for some rows: how often the clone was seen (once, few, many), or a class if it is expanded.

J gene: TRBJ1-6
D gene: .
clone size: many
V gene: TRBV28
CDR3 protein: CASSSRGGYNSPLHF
CDR3 DNA: TGTGCCAGCAGTTCCCGGGGAGGCTATAATTCACCCCTCCACTTT

J gene: TRBJ2-5
D gene: .
clone size: many
V gene: TRBV27
CDR3 protein: CASSRGAGVRETQYF
CDR3 DNA: TGTGCCAGCAGTCGGGGGGCGGGAGTAAGGGAGACCCAGTACTTC

J gene: TRBJ2-7
D gene: .
clone size: many
V gene: TRBV4-1
CDR3 protein: CASSRKDSDLAYEQYF
CDR3 DNA: TGCGCCAGCAGCCGCAAGGACAGCGACCTAGCCTACGAGCAGTACTTC

J gene: TRBJ1-2
D gene: .
clone size: many
V gene: TRBV30
CDR3 protein: CAWSVSRSYTF
CDR3 DNA: TGTGCCTGGAGTGTTTCTCGCTCCTACACCTTC

J gene: TRBJ1-1
D gene: .
clone size: many
V gene: TRBV29-1
CDR3 protein: CSTGPPILGTEAFF
CDR3 DNA: TGCAGCACGGGACCCCCTATTTTGGGCACTGAAGCTTTCTTT

J gene: TRBJ2-2
D gene: .
clone size: many
V gene: TRBV6-1
CDR3 protein: CASSSERTGELFF
CDR3 DNA: TGTGCCAGCTCAAGTGAAAGGACCGGGGAGCTGTTTTTT

J gene: TRBJ1-1
D gene: .
clone size: .
V gene: TRBV12-3/TRBV12-4
CDR3 protein: CASRPSGTLFNTEAFF
CDR3 DNA: TGTGCCAGCAGACCCTCGGGGACACTATTTAACACTGAAGCTTTCTTT

J gene: TRBJ1-5
D gene: .
clone size: .
V gene: TRBV2
CDR3 protein: CASRVAAGNNQPQHF
CDR3 DNA: TGTGCCAGCAGGGTAGCAGCGGGAAACAATCAGCCCCAGCATTTT

J gene: TRBJ1-6
D gene: .
clone size: .
V gene: TRBV27
CDR3 protein: CACSLGDNSPLHF
CDR3 DNA: TGTGCCTGCAGTTTGGGGGATAATTCACCCCTCCACTTT

J gene: TRBJ2-3
D gene: .
clone size: many
V gene: TRBV10-2
CDR3 protein: CASSSLGPHADTQYF
CDR3 DNA: TGCGCCAGCAGTTCCCTGGGACCCCACGCAGATACGCAGTATTTT

J gene: TRBJ2-7
D gene: TRBD1
clone size: many
V gene: TRBV7-2
CDR3 protein: CASSAYRGLAYEQYF
CDR3 DNA: TGTGCCAGCAGCGCCTATAGGGGGCTGGCGTACGAGCAGTACTTC

J gene: TRBJ2-7
D gene: TRBD2
clone size: many
V gene: TRBV4-1
CDR3 protein: CASSQSGNSYEQYF
CDR3 DNA: TGCGCCAGCAGCCAGAGCGGGAATTCCTACGAGCAGTACTTC

J gene: TRBJ2-2
D gene: TRBD1
clone size: many
V gene: TRBV12-3/TRBV12-4
CDR3 protein: CASTPTGSLSDTGELFF
CDR3 DNA: TGTGCCAGCACCCCGACAGGGTCCCTGTCGGACACCGGGGAGCTGTTTTTT

J gene: TRBJ1-5
D gene: TRBD1
clone size: .
V gene: TRBV6-2/TRBV6-3
CDR3 protein: CASSVAGGGGQPQHF
CDR3 DNA: TGTGCCAGCAGTGTGGCAGGGGGCGGGGGTCAGCCCCAGCATTTT

J gene: TRBJ1-6
D gene: .
clone size: many
V gene: TRBV9
CDR3 protein: CASSAQTGKSPLHF
CDR3 DNA: TGTGCCAGCAGCGCCCAGACAGGCAAATCACCCCTCCACTTT

J gene: TRBJ2-5
D gene: TRBD2
clone size: many
V gene: TRBV20-1
CDR3 protein: CSATREAYQETQYF
CDR3 DNA: TGCAGTGCTACGCGGGAGGCCTACCAAGAGACCCAGTACTTC

J gene: TRBJ1-1
D gene: TRBD1
clone size: .
V gene: TRBV28
CDR3 protein: CASRHILPGQDEAFF
CDR3 DNA: TGTGCCAGCAGACATATCCTACCGGGACAGGATGAAGCTTTCTTT

J gene: TRBJ1-6
D gene: TRBD1
clone size: .
V gene: TRBV10-3
CDR3 protein: CAISDPGQVGSPLHF
CDR3 DNA: TGTGCCATCAGTGATCCGGGACAGGTGGGCTCACCCCTCCACTTT

J gene: TRBJ2-2
D gene: .
clone size: .
V gene: TRBV7-8
CDR3 protein: CASSLVWTSGELFF
CDR3 DNA: TGTGCCAGCAGCTTAGTTTGGACCTCCGGGGAGCTGTTTTTT

J gene: TRBJ2-5
D gene: .
clone size: many
V gene: TRBV11-1
CDR3 protein: CASSLGFSVWGQKETQYF
CDR3 DNA: TGTGCCAGCAGCTTAGGTTTTTCGGTGTGGGGACAAAAAGAGACCCAGTACTTC

J gene: TRBJ2-7
D gene: .
clone size: many
V gene: TRBV7-3
CDR3 protein: CASYEQYF
CDR3 DNA: TGTGCCAGCTACGAGCAGTACTTC

J gene: TRBJ1-1
D gene: .
clone size: .
V gene: TRBV6-5
CDR3 protein: CASSYSRNEQNTEAFF
CDR3 DNA: TGTGCCAGCAGTTACTCGAGAAATGAACAGAACACTGAAGCTTTCTTT

J gene: TRBJ1-1
D gene: TRBD1
clone size: many
V gene: TRBV28
CDR3 protein: CASSLRTGGNTEAFF
CDR3 DNA: TGTGCCAGCAGCCTACGGACAGGGGGTAACACTGAAGCTTTCTTT

J gene: TRBJ1-5
D gene: .
clone size: .
V gene: TRBV19
CDR3 protein: CASSIEGGGPQPQHF
CDR3 DNA: TGTGCCAGTAGTATAGAAGGTGGGGGGCCTCAGCCCCAGCATTTT

J gene: TRBJ2-7
D gene: .
clone size: many
V gene: TRBV4-3
CDR3 protein: CASSQALGSYEQYF
CDR3 DNA: TGCGCCAGCAGCCAAGCCTTGGGGTCCTACGAGCAGTACTTC

J gene: TRBJ1-2
D gene: .
clone size: .
V gene: TRBV28
CDR3 protein: CASRVGSWGYTF
CDR3 DNA: TGTGCCAGCAGGGTAGGGTCGTGGGGCTACACCTTC

J gene: TRBJ1-1
D gene: .
clone size: .
V gene: TRBV7-2
CDR3 protein: CASSLGAVMNTEAFF
CDR3 DNA: TGTGCCAGCAGCCTCGGAGCAGTCATGAACACTGAAGCTTTCTTT

J gene: TRBJ2-7
D gene: TRBD1
clone size: many
V gene: TRBV15
CDR3 protein: CATSGTGTGAEQYF
CDR3 DNA: TGTGCCACCAGCGGGACCGGGACAGGGGCCGAGCAGTACTTC

J gene: TRBJ1-2
D gene: .
clone size: many
V gene: TRBV20-1
CDR3 protein: CSARVIDADLLYGYTF
CDR3 DNA: TGCAGTGCTAGAGTAATCGACGCCGACCTACTCTATGGCTACACCTTC

J gene: TRBJ1-5
D gene: TRBD1
clone size: many
V gene: TRBV20-1
CDR3 protein: CSAPGTGNKPQHF
CDR3 DNA: TGCAGTGCTCCCGGGACAGGGAATAAGCCCCAGCATTTT

J gene: TRBJ1-2
D gene: .
clone size: .
V gene: TRBV6-2/TRBV6-3
CDR3 protein: CASGRDGAYGYTF
CDR3 DNA: TGTGCCAGCGGGCGAGACGGAGCCTATGGCTACACCTTC

J gene: TRBJ1-1
D gene: .
clone size: many
V gene: TRBV7-6
CDR3 protein: CASSLVSQTEAFF
CDR3 DNA: TGTGCCAGCAGCTTAGTTTCACAGACCGAAGCTTTCTTT

J gene: TRBJ2-7
D gene: .
clone size: many
V gene: TRBV20-1
CDR3 protein: CSVTIPARTEQYF
CDR3 DNA: TGCAGTGTAACAATACCCGCCAGGACCGAGCAGTACTTC

J gene: TRBJ2-7
D gene: TRBD1
clone size: many
V gene: TRBV7-8
CDR3 protein: CASRPTGEREQYF
CDR3 DNA: TGTGCCAGCAGGCCGACAGGGGAGAGAGAGCAGTACTTC

J gene: TRBJ1-1
D gene: TRBD1
clone size: many
V gene: TRBV24-1
CDR3 protein: CATSSGQAEAFF
CDR3 DNA: TGTGCCACCAGTTCGGGACAGGCTGAAGCTTTCTTT

J gene: TRBJ2-7
D gene: TRBD1
clone size: few
V gene: TRBV3-1
CDR3 protein: CASRETGTGTYEQYF
CDR3 DNA: TGTGCCAGCAGGGAAACCGGGACAGGGACTTACGAGCAGTACTTC

J gene: TRBJ1-2
D gene: .
clone size: .
V gene: TRBV19
CDR3 protein: CASSLGNYGYTF
CDR3 DNA: TGTGCCAGTAGTCTGGGTAACTATGGCTACACCTTC

J gene: TRBJ2-5
D gene: .
clone size: many
V gene: TRBV11-2
CDR3 protein: CASSSGTRGYQETQYF
CDR3 DNA: TGTGCCAGCAGCTCAGGGACAAGGGGGTACCAAGAGACCCAGTACTTC

J gene: TRBJ2-7
D gene: .
clone size: many
V gene: TRBV6-5
CDR3 protein: CASSRSTGHEQYF
CDR3 DNA: TGTGCCAGCAGTCGGTCCACGGGGCACGAGCAGTACTTC

J gene: TRBJ2-7
D gene: .
clone size: many
V gene: TRBV18
CDR3 protein: CASSPPGGKGEQYF
CDR3 DNA: TGTGCCAGCTCACCACCGGGGGGAAAGGGCGAGCAGTACTTC

J gene: TRBJ2-5
D gene: .
clone size: .
V gene: TRBV20-1
CDR3 protein: CSARKSGETQYF
CDR3 DNA: TGCAGTGCTAGAAAGTCCGGGGAGACCCAGTACTTC

J gene: TRBJ2-7
D gene: TRBD2
clone size: many
V gene: TRBV4-1
CDR3 protein: CASSQDPGTTYEQYF
CDR3 DNA: TGCGCCAGCAGCCAAGATCCGGGGACTACCTACGAACAGTACTTC

J gene: TRBJ2-7
D gene: TRBD2
clone size: .
V gene: TRBV12-3/TRBV12-4
CDR3 protein: CASRRAGLRYEQYF
CDR3 DNA: TGTGCCAGCAGGAGAGCGGGACTCCGCTACGAGCAGTACTTC

J gene: TRBJ1-1
D gene: TRBD1
clone size: many
V gene: TRBV12-3/TRBV12-4
CDR3 protein: CASSLTGNAEAFF
CDR3 DNA: TGTGCCAGCAGCTTGACAGGGAATGCTGAAGCTTTCTTT

J gene: TRBJ2-5
D gene: TRBD1
clone size: .
V gene: TRBV30
CDR3 protein: CAWSHEVTGGETQYF
CDR3 DNA: TGTGCCTGGAGCCACGAGGTGACAGGGGGGGAGACCCAGTACTTC

J gene: TRBJ1-1
D gene: .
clone size: many
V gene: TRBV5-6
CDR3 protein: CASSTIRGAHTEAFF
CDR3 DNA: TGTGCCAGCAGCACTATCCGGGGGGCCCACACTGAAGCTTTCTTT

J gene: TRBJ1-1
D gene: .
clone size: many
V gene: TRBV20-1
CDR3 protein: CSALGAGSKGTEAFF
CDR3 DNA: TGCAGTGCTCTAGGGGCAGGGTCGAAGGGTACTGAAGCTTTCTTT

J gene: TRBJ1-1
D gene: .
clone size: many
V gene: TRBV7-2
CDR3 protein: CASSLERLATEAFF
CDR3 DNA: TGTGCCAGCAGCTTAGAACGGCTGGCCACTGAAGCTTTCTTT